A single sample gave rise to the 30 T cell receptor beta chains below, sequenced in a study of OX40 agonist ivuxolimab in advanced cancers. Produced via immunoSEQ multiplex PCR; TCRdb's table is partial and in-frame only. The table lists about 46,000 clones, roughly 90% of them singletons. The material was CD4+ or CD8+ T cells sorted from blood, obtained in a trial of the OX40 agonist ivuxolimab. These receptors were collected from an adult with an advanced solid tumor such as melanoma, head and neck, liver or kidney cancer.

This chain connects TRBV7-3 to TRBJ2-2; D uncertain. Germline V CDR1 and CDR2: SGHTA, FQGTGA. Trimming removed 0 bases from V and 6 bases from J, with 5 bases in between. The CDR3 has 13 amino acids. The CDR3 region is CASSLTLPGELFF. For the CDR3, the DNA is TGTGCCAGCAGCTTAACCCTTCCCGGGGAGCTGTTTTTT.

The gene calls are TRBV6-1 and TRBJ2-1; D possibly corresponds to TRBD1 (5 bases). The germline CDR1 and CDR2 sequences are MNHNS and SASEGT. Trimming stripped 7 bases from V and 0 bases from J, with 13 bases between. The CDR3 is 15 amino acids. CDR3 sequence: CASTFREISYNEQFF. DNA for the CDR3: TGTGCCAGCACCTTCAGGGAAATCTCCTACAATGAGCAGTTCTTC.

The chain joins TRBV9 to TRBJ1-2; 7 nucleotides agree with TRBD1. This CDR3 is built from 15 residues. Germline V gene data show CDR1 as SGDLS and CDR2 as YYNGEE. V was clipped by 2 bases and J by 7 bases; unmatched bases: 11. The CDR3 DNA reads TGTGCCAGCAGCGTCCGGGACAGCGGATTGGTTGGCTACACCTTC. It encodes CASSVRDSGLVGYTF.

The CDR3 DNA follows: TGTGCACTACAGAGCGACAACACCGGGGAGCTGTTTTTT. It codes for CALQSDNTGELFF. The genes are TRBV7-9 and TRBJ2-2; no clear D. The CDR3 is 13 residues long. Germline V gives CDR1 SEHNR, CDR2 FQNEAQ (reference sequence).

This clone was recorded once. The CDR3 is CASTSGGYEQYF. In nucleotides, the CDR3 is TGTGCCAGCACCAGCGGGGGCTACGAGCAGTACTTC. The J gene is TRBJ2-7, the V gene TRBV7-9; 8 positions match TRBD2. CDR3 length equals 12 residues. Germline V gene lookup returns CDR1 SEHNR and CDR2 FQNEAQ (reference sequence). V lost 7 bases to trimming and J lost 3 bases; unmatched junction nucleotides: 2.

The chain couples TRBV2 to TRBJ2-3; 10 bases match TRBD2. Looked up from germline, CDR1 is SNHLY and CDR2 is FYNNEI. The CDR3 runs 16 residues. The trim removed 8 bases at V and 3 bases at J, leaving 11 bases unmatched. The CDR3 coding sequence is TGTGCCAGCTACGGGGCTAGCGGGGGCCCGACAGATACGCAGTATTTT. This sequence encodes CASYGASGGPTDTQYF.

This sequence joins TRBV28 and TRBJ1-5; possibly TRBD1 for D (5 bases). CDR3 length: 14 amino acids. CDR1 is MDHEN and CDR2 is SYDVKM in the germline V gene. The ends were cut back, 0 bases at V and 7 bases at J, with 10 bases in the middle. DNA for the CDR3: TGTGCCAGCAGTTTATGGGGGGGGAGACAGCCCCAGCATTTT. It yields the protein CASSLWGGRQPQHF.

DNA for the CDR3: TGTGCCAGCAGCGCCGAGTGGGACTCCCGGAAACATACGCAGTATTTT. Encoded protein: CASSAEWDSRKHTQYF. V usage is TRBV9 and J usage is TRBJ2-3; D possibly corresponds to TRBD2 (6 bases). Trimming removed 3 bases at V and 7 bases at J, with 21 bases between. The CDR3 length is 16 residues. The germline V gene encodes CDR1 SGDLS and CDR2 YYNGEE.

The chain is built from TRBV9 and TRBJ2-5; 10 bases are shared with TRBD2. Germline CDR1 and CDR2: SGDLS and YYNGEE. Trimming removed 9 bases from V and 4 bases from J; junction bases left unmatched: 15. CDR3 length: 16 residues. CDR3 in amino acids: CATHPLAGDSGETQYF. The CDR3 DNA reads TGTGCCACCCACCCGCTAGCGGGAGATTCTGGAGAGACCCAGTACTTC.

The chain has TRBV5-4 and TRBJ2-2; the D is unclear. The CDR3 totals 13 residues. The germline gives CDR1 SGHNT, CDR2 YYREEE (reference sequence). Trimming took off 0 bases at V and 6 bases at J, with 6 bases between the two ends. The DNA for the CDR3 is TGTGCCAGCAGCTTGGTTTTGGCCGGGGAGCTGTTTTTT. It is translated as CASSLVLAGELFF.

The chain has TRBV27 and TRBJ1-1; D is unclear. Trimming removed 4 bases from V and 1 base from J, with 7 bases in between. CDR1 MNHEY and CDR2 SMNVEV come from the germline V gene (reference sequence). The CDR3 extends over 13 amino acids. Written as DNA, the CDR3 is TGTGCCAGCAGTTATGTGGGGAACACTGAAGCTTTCTTT. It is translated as CASSYVGNTEAFF.

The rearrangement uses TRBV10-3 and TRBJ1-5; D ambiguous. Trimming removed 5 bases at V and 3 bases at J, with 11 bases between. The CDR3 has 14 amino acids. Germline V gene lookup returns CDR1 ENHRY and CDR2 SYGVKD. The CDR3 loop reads CAISLEGANQPQHF. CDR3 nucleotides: TGTGCCATCAGTCTCGAGGGTGCCAATCAGCCCCAGCATTTT.

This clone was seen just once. For the CDR3, the DNA is TGTGCCAGCAGCGTACAGGGACAGTCGAACACTGAAGCTTTCTTT. Encoded protein: CASSVQGQSNTEAFF. The chain is built from TRBV6-5 and TRBJ1-1, with 7 nucleotides matching TRBD1. Germline-derived CDR1 and CDR2 are MNHEY and SVGAGI. The CDR3 length is 15 residues. The trim removed 6 bases at V and 1 base at J, leaving 8 bases unmatched.

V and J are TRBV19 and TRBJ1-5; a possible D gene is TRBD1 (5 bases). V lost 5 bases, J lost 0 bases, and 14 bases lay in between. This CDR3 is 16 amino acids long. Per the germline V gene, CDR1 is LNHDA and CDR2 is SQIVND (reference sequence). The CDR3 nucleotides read TGTGCCAGTAGTGGGACGGGGGGTTATAGCAATCAGCCCCAGCATTTT. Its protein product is CASSGTGGYSNQPQHF.

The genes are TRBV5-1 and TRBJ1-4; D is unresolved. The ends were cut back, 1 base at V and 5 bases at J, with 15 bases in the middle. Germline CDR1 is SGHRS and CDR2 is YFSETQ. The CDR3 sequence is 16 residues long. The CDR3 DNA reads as TGCGCCAGCAGCTTGAGGTTTACCAATTGGAATGAAAAACTGTTTTTT. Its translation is CASSLRFTNWNEKLFF.

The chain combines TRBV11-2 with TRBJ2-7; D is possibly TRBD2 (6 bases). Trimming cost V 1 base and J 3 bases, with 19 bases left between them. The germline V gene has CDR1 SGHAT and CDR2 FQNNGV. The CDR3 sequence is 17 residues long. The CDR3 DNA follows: TGTGCCAGCAGCTTAGTGCGGGGCGCAACTATCAACTACGAGCAGTACTTC. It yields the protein CASSLVRGATINYEQYF. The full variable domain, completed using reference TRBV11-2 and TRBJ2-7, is EAGVAQSPRYKIIEKRQSVAFWCNPISGHATLYWYQQILGQGPKLLIQFQNNGVVDDSQLPKDRFSAERLKGVDSTLKIQPAKLEDSAVYLCASSLVRGATINYEQYFGPGTRLTVT.

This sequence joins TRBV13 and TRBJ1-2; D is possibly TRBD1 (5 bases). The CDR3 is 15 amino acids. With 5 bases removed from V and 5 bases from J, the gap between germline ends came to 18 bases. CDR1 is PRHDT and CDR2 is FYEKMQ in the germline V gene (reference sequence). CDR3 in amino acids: CASSQTARARYGYTF. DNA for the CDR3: TGTGCCAGCAGCCAAACCGCCAGGGCAAGGTATGGCTACACCTTC.

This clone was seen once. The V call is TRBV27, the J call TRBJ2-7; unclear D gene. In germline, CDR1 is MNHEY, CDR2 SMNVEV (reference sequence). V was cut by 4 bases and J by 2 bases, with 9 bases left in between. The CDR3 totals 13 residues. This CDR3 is CASSSVFPYEQYF. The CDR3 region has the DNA TGTGCCAGCAGTTCAGTTTTCCCCTACGAGCAGTACTTC.

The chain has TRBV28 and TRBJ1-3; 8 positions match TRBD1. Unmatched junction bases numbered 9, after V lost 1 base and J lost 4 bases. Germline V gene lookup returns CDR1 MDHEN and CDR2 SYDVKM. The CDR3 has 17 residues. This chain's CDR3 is CASSLFFSDRAGNTIYF. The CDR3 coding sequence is TGTGCCAGCAGTTTATTCTTCTCGGACAGGGCGGGAAACACCATATATTTT.

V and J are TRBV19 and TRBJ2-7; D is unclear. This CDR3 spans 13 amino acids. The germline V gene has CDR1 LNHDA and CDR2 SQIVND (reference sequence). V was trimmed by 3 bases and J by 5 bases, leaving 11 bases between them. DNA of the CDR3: TGTGCCAGTAGTATGGGCTTATTGGACGAGCAGTACGTC. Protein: CASSMGLLDEQYV.

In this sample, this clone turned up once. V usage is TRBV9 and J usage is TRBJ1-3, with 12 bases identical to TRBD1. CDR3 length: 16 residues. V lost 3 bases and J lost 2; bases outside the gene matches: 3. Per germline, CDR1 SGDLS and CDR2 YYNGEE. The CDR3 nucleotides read TGTGCCAGCAGCGCGGGACAGGGGGCGACTGGAAACACCATATATTTT. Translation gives CASSAGQGATGNTIYF.

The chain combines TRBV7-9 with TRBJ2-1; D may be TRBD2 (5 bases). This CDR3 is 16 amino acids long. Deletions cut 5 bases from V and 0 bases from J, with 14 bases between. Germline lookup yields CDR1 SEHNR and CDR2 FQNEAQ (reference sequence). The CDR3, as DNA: TGTGCCAGCAGCCCACTAGGGATGAGCTCCTACAATGAGCAGTTCTTC. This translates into CASSPLGMSSYNEQFF.

CDR3: CASSLGVQPQHF. CDR3 in DNA: TGTGCCAGCAGCTTAGGGGTTCAGCCCCAGCATTTT. The chain combines TRBV7-9 with TRBJ1-5, with D unclear. Trimming removed 1 base from V and 6 bases from J, with 4 bases in between. CDR1 SEHNR and CDR2 FQNEAQ come from the germline V gene (reference sequence). The CDR3 sequence is 12 residues long.

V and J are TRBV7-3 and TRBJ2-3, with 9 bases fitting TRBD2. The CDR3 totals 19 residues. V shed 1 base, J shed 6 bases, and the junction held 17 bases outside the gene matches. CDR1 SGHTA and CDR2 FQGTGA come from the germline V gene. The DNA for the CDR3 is TGTGCCAGCAGCTTAAGAGGTTTAGCGGGAGCCACCCCTTCGGATACGCAGTATTTT. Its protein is CASSLRGLAGATPSDTQYF.

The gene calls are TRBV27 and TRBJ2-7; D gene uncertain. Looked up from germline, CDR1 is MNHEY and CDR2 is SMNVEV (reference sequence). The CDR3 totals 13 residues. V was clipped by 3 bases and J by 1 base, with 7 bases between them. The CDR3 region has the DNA TGTGCCAGCAGTTTGACAAATTCCTACGAGCAGTACTTC. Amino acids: CASSLTNSYEQYF.

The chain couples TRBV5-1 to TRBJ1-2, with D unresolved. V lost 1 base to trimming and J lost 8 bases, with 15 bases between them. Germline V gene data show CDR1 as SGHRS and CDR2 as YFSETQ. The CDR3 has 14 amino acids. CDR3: CASSLNSWADGYTF. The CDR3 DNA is TGCGCCAGCAGCTTGAATTCCTGGGCGGACGGCTACACCTTC.

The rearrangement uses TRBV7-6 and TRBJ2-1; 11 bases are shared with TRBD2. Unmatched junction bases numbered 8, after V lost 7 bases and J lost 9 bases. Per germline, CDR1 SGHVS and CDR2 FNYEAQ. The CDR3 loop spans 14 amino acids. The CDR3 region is CASTVIAGGPEQFF. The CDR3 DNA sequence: TGTGCCAGCACCGTTATAGCGGGGGGGCCTGAGCAGTTCTTC.

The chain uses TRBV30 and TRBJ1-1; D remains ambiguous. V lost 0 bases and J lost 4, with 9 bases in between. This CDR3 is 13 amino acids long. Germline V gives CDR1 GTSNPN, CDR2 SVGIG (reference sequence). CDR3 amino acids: CAWSVWGSTEAFF. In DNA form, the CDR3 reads TGTGCCTGGAGTGTCTGGGGTAGCACTGAAGCTTTCTTT.

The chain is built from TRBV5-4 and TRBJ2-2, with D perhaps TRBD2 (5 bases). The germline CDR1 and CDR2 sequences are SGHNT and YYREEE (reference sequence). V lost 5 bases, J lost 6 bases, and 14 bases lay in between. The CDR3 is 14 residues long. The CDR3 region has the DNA TGTGCCAGCAGTCATACCAGCGGCTCCGGGGAGCTGTTTTTT. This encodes CASSHTSGSGELFF.

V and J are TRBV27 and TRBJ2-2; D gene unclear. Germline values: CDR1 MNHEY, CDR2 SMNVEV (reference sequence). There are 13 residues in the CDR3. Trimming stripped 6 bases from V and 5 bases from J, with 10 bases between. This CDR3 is CASRPASTGELFF. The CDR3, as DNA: TGTGCCAGCAGACCCGCTTCGACCGGGGAGCTGTTTTTT.